The 19 T cell receptor beta chains below come from one sample, sequenced in a study of response to subunit inactivated influenza vaccine. TCRdb analysed the RT-PCR reads with MiXCR anew, one entry per CDR3 protein. The sample gives 650,000 to 800,000 distinct CDR3 sequences, approximately 17% of which show up once; approximately 10% is in the top ten. This specimen consisted of PBMCs from blood, obtained roughly 5 days after vaccination. The receptors were sampled from a man aged 50 to 59 who received an inactivated influenza vaccine.

The chain is built from TRBV7-6 and TRBJ2-7, with a tentative D call TRBD2 (5 bases). The CDR3 loop spans 13 amino acids. Trimming left V 5 bases short and J 5 bases short, with 13 bases between. Germline assignment: CDR1 SGHVS and CDR2 FNYEAQ. The CDR3 is CASSPTRVHEQYF. Written as DNA, the CDR3 is TGTGCCAGCAGCCCAACTAGGGTCCACGAGCAGTACTTC. Supplemented by reference TRBV7-6 and TRBJ2-7, the full variable domain reads GAGVSQSPRYKVTKRGQDVALRCDPISGHVSLYWYRQALGQGPEFLTYFNYEAQQDKSGLPNDRFSAERPEGSISTLTIQRTEQRDSAMYRCASSPTRVHEQYFGPGTRLTVT.

This clonotype has just a few counts. This chain links TRBV7-9 with TRBJ1-2; the D is unclear. The CDR3 is 13 residues long. The V end was cut by 5 bases, the J end by 2 bases, with 9 bases between. The germline CDR1 and CDR2 sequences are SEHNR and FQNEAQ (reference sequence). This chain's CDR3 is CASSKTLNYGYTF. The DNA of the CDR3 is TGTGCCAGCAGCAAGACACTGAACTATGGCTACACCTTC.

J is TRBJ2-3 and V is TRBV10-3, with D possibly TRBD2 on 5 matching bases. The germline V gene has CDR1 ENHRY and CDR2 SYGVKD. Between the trimmed V and J ends, which lost 4 bases and 5 bases, there was a span of 22 bases. This CDR3 has 17 amino acids. The CDR3 is CAISGSRSGNPVDTQYF. CDR3 bases: TGTGCCATCAGTGGGTCTAGGTCGGGGAATCCGGTAGATACGCAGTATTTT.

This sequence joins TRBV6-1 and TRBJ1-1; TRBD1 matches at 9 bases. Trimming at V came to 4 bases and at J to 1 base, leaving 4 bases not matched to a gene. Per the germline V gene, CDR1 is MNHNS and CDR2 is SASEGT. The CDR3 runs 15 residues. CDR3 coding DNA: TGTGCCAGCAGTGGGGACAGGGTATGGAACACTGAAGCTTTCTTT. Its protein product is CASSGDRVWNTEAFF.

This rearrangement joins TRBV5-1 to TRBJ2-5, with 7 bases that match TRBD2. This CDR3 region has 15 residues. Germline V gives CDR1 SGHRS, CDR2 YFSETQ. V was pared by 0 bases and J by 2 bases, with 4 bases of the junction left unmatched. Here the CDR3 reads CASSLALAEQETQYF. The DNA of the CDR3 is TGCGCCAGCAGCTTGGCGCTAGCGGAGCAAGAGACCCAGTACTTC.

Of note for this clonotype: The missing conserved phenylalanine or tryptophan at the end of this CDR3 makes a read error likely. The chain recombines TRBV15 with TRBJ2-2, with 9 bases fitting TRBD1. The ends lost 5 bases at V and 7 bases at J; junction bases unmatched: 8. CDR1 is LNHNV, CDR2 YYDKDF, per germline (reference sequence). The CDR3 covers 15 residues. Written as DNA, the CDR3 is TGTGCCACCAGCGTAAACAGGGGGCTCGGCGGGGAGCTGTTTCTT. Translation gives CATSVNRGLGGELFL.

The rearrangement links TRBV20-1 to TRBJ1-5, with unresolved D. Between the trimmed V and J ends, which lost 0 bases and 2 bases, there was a span of 11 bases. Germline V gene lookup returns CDR1 DFQATT and CDR2 SNEGSKA (reference sequence). The CDR3 sequence is 15 residues long. CDR3 in DNA: TGCAGTGCTAGAGAGTCAGGAGGAGGCAATCAGCCCCAGCATTTT. The encoded protein is CSARESGGGNQPQHF.

The table lists this clonotype with many counts. The chain is built from TRBV28 and TRBJ2-1, with 8 bases identical to TRBD2. V dropped 2 bases and J dropped 9; count of bases not matched to a gene: 9. Germline V gene data show CDR1 as MDHEN and CDR2 as SYDVKM. CDR3 length: 15 residues. CDR3 DNA: TGTGCCAGCAGTTTAGGGTCTAGCGGGCCCGCTGAGCAGTTCTTC. Its translation: CASSLGSSGPAEQFF.

The gene calls are TRBV5-1 and TRBJ2-7; D possibly corresponds to TRBD1 (6 bases). V lost 1 base to trimming and J lost 2 bases, with 13 bases between them. Per the germline V gene, CDR1 is SGHRS and CDR2 is YFSETQ. The CDR3 loop spans 15 amino acids. The CDR3 sequence: CASSLQGQPPYEQYF. The CDR3 DNA sequence: TGCGCCAGCAGCTTGCAAGGACAGCCCCCCTACGAGCAGTACTTC. The full variable domain, completed using reference TRBV5-1 and TRBJ2-7, is KAGVTQTPRYLIKTRGQQVTLSCSPISGHRSVSWYQQTPGQGLQFLFEYFSETQRNKGNFPGRFSGRQFSNSRSEMNVSTLELGDSALYLCASSLQGQPPYEQYFGPGTRLTVT.

The genes are TRBV5-1 and TRBJ2-3, with D unresolved. Germline assignment: CDR1 SGHRS and CDR2 YFSETQ. There are 13 residues in the CDR3. The V gene lost 4 bases and the J gene lost 4 bases, with 10 bases spanning the gap. CDR3 in amino acids: CASSRLPPDTQYF. The DNA for the CDR3 is TGCGCCAGCAGCCGACTCCCTCCAGATACGCAGTATTTT. Full variable domain (rest looked up from reference TRBV5-1 and TRBJ2-3): KAGVTQTPRYLIKTRGQQVTLSCSPISGHRSVSWYQQTPGQGLQFLFEYFSETQRNKGNFPGRFSGRQFSNSRSEMNVSTLELGDSALYLCASSRLPPDTQYFGPGTRLTVL.

The gene calls are TRBV25-1 and TRBJ1-5; D might be TRBD1 (6 bases). Germline CDR1 is MGHDK and CDR2 is SYGVNS. V shed 6 bases and J shed 4 bases, with 13 bases lying between them. The CDR3 runs 14 residues. The CDR3 spells CASSIGQTNQPQHF. CDR3 nucleotides: TGTGCCAGCAGCATAGGACAGACAAATCAGCCCCAGCATTTT.

This clonotype was detected only a few times. This chain joins TRBV7-9 and TRBJ1-1, with D perhaps TRBD1 (6 bases). V was shortened by 5 bases and J by 6 bases, with 13 bases between the two germline ends. This CDR3 comprises 13 residues. Germline-derived CDR1 and CDR2 are SEHNR and FQNEAQ (reference sequence). This CDR3 reads CASSRRDISEAFF. CDR3 sequence (DNA): TGTGCCAGCAGCCGGCGGGACATCTCTGAAGCTTTCTTT.

The CDR3 sequence: CASSSYGTGGTEAFF. The CDR3 DNA sequence: TGTGCCAGCAGTTCCTATGGGACAGGGGGAACTGAAGCTTTCTTT. The rearrangement uses TRBV6-2 or TRBV6-3 and TRBJ1-1; TRBD1 matches at 11 bases. The germline CDR1 and CDR2 sequences are MNHEY and SVGEGT. The CDR3 loop spans 15 amino acids. The J segment lost 5 bases and the V segment lost 4 bases, leaving 6 bases of the junction unmatched.

This clonotype was seen a handful of times. This chain uses TRBV20-1 with TRBJ2-1; the D gene is possibly TRBD1 (7 bases). Germline V gives CDR1 DFQATT, CDR2 SNEGSKA (reference sequence). This CDR3 contains 13 residues. V was pared by 5 bases and J by 9 bases, with 17 bases between. CDR3 sequence reads: CSAHTQGGGEQFF. CDR3 sequence (DNA): TGCAGTGCTCATACTCAGGGGGGCGGTGAGCAGTTCTTC.

CDR3 nucleotide sequence: TGTGCCAGCAGCTTGGGGGCCGACAGGGAAGGTCAGCCCCAGCATTTT. Translation gives CASSLGADREGQPQHF. The gene calls are TRBV5-5 and TRBJ1-5; 7 nucleotides agree with TRBD1. Germline V gene lookup returns CDR1 SGHKS and CDR2 YYEKEE (reference sequence). Unmatched junction bases numbered 9, after V lost 0 bases and J lost 6 bases. The CDR3 length is 16 residues.

This clonotype has a handful of counts. The chain links TRBV20-1 to TRBJ2-3; D is uncertain. From germline, CDR1 is DFQATT and CDR2 SNEGSKA (reference sequence). Trimming took 5 bases from V and 5 from J, leaving 14 bases between them. The CDR3 runs to 13 residues. As DNA, the CDR3 is TGCAGTGCTTCTGAGACCGTTATAGATACGCAGTATTTT. Protein product: CSASETVIDTQYF.

The chain joins TRBV12-3 or TRBV12-4 to TRBJ1-1; tentative D call: TRBD1 (5 bases). Deletions cut 7 bases from V and 4 bases from J, with 13 bases between. The CDR3 sequence is 13 residues long. The CDR3 loop is CASTAGQTTEAFF. CDR3 sequence (DNA): TGTGCCAGCACGGCGGGGCAGACCACTGAAGCTTTCTTT.

In its sample, this clonotype was seen a few times. The chain employs TRBV10-3 and TRBJ1-1; a possible D gene is TRBD1 (6 bases). V shed 10 bases and J shed 1 base, with 19 bases lying between them. The CDR3 loop spans 15 amino acids. Per germline, CDR1 ENHRY and CDR2 SYGVKD. The CDR3 DNA is TGTGCCACCAAACGGGGGCCCGAAGAGAACACTGAAGCTTTCTTT. It codes for CATKRGPEENTEAFF.

The chain carries TRBV12-3 or TRBV12-4 and TRBJ1-1; D remains ambiguous. V dropped 5 bases and J dropped 1 base, with 8 bases sitting between them. This CDR3 is 13 amino acids long. The CDR3 protein is CASSTTENTEAFF. CDR3 in DNA: TGTGCCAGCAGTACAACAGAGAACACTGAAGCTTTCTTT.